This T cell receptor (beta chain) comes out of a study of cytomegalovirus exposure and HLA in healthy donors. Across the study: Earlier, some 180 million T cells were analyzed, and 90 million to 140 million unique TCR beta sequences were found among them.

A multiplex PCR was run with 60 Vbeta primers and 13 Jbeta primers. Data came from immunoSEQ multiplex PCR; TCRdb stores just in-frame clones and leaves some out. The table shows more than 95,000 clones, with roughly 70% occurring only once. A note on this clone: Its target is unknown.

The CDR3 is 13 amino acids. CDR1 SGHTA and CDR2 FQGNSA come from the germline V gene. With 5 bases clipped from V and 12 bases from J, the junction kept 13 bases outside the gene matches. Study-wide results and caveats: There were 150 to 200 TCR beta chains listed as cytomegalovirus-associated. TCR beta sequences reportedly predicted most subjects' HLA-A and HLA-B alleles accurately. Per a later analysis, HLA-associated TCR beta chains showed more clonal expansion than other, equally common TCR beta chains.

The TCR originated in a woman between 45 and 60 years old in good health and CMV-seronegative. The chain couples TRBV7-2 to TRBJ2-7; 7 bases are shared with TRBD2. Material for sequencing was PBMCs. This chain's CDR3 is CASSQRGELARYF. In DNA, the CDR3 is TGTGCCAGCAGCCAAAGAGGGGAACTAGCGCGGTACTTC.